This T cell receptor (beta chain) originates from a study of cytomegalovirus exposure and HLA in healthy donors. Study findings and constraints: In a later analysis, V- and J-gene trimming of beta chains associated with a DCLRE1C missense variant, replicated independently.

In the case of this clone: Its antigen is not identified.

Every donor was a healthy person donating bone marrow. Vbeta (60) and Jbeta (13) primers were used in the PCR. Some clones are missing from TCRdb's copy, which holds only in-frame ones; the method was immunoSEQ multiplex PCR. The table lists around 150,000 clones, just under 80% of them singletons, with roughly 1.2% in the top ten. Source material: PBMCs. The source of this sequence is a woman aged 45 to 65 in good health and CMV-seronegative.

CDR3 DNA: TGTGCCAGCAGCTCGCCCGGACTAGCGGCTGAGCAGTACTTC. Translated, it gives CASSSPGLAAEQYF. J is TRBJ2-7 and V is TRBV7-9; 10 positions agree with TRBD2. With 4 bases clipped from V and 7 bases from J, the junction kept 7 bases outside the gene matches. The CDR3 totals 14 residues. Germline V gene sequence: CDR1 SEHNR, CDR2 FQNEAQ (reference sequence).